The entry below gives a single T cell receptor beta chain sequence along with its context. No antigen is known for it. These data originate in a study of cytomegalovirus exposure and HLA in healthy donors. Regarding the study as a whole: When a later analysis was performed, an Asian-associated ancestry cluster reportedly had fewer N-insertions than the roughly 670-donor mean. Most TCR beta V segments were productive about 87% or about 30% of the time in an earlier analysis. Most subjects had HLA-A and HLA-B alleles reportedly predicted accurately by TCR beta sequences.

A multiplex PCR was run with 60 Vbeta primers and 13 Jbeta primers. This table comes from immunoSEQ multiplex PCR, and its TCRdb copy is limited to in-frame clones, with some not included. This listing includes 40,000 to 60,000 clones. With 4 bases removed from V and 6 bases from J, the gap between germline ends came to 14 bases. The length of the CDR3 is 14 residues. Germline CDR1 and CDR2: LNHDA and SQIVND (reference sequence). The sequence derives from a man aged 35 to 55 in good health and CMV-seropositive. Sequencing was performed on PBMCs. The V call is TRBV19, the J call TRBJ2-3, with D maybe TRBD1 (6 bases). The CDR3 is CASSSPVTGDTQYF. CDR3 DNA: TGTGCCAGTAGTAGCCCCGTGACAGGCGATACGCAGTATTTT.